This T cell receptor (beta chain) was profiled in a study of T cell responses to AZD1222 COVID-19 vaccine. Profiled with immunoSEQ multiplex PCR; TCRdb holds only in-frame clones, not every one. The table has about 42,000 clones, over 80% seen once. The table lists this clone with a count of one. The source was peripheral blood, collected 28 days after the second AZD1222 dose. This TCR was recovered from an adult who received the AZD1222 COVID-19 vaccine.

CDR3 in DNA: TGTGCCATCAGTCTCCCCGACAGGGTCAACTATGGCTACACCTTC. Translated, it gives CAISLPDRVNYGYTF. The chain links TRBV10-3 to TRBJ1-2; 7 nucleotides align to TRBD1. Per the germline V gene, CDR1 is ENHRY and CDR2 is SYGVKD. There are 15 residues in the CDR3. The V gene end was trimmed by 5 bases and the J gene end by 2 bases; junction bases not matched to a gene: 8.